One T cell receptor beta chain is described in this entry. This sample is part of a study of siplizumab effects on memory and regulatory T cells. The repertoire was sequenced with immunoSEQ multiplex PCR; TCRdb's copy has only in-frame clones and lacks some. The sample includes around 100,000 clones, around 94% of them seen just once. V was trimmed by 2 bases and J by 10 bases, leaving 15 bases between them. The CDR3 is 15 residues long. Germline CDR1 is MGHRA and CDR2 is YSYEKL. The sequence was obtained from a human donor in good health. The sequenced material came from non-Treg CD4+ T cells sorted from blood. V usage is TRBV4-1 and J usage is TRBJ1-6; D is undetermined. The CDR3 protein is CASSQFTARGSPLHF. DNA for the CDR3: TGCGCCAGCAGCCAATTCACCGCGAGAGGGTCACCCCTCCACTTT.